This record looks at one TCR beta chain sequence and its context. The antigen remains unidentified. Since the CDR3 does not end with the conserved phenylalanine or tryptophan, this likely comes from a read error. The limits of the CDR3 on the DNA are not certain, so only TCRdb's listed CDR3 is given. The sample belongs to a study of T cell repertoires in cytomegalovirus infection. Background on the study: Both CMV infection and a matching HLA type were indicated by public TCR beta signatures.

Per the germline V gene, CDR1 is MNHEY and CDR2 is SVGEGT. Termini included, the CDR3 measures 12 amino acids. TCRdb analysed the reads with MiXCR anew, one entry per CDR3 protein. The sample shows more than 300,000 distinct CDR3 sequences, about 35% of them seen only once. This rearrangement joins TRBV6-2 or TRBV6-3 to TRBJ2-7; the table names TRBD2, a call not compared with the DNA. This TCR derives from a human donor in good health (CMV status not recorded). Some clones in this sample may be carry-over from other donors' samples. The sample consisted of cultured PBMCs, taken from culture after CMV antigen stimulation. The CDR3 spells CASSHLDGTRIL.